These T cell receptor beta chains were read from a single sample in a study of T-cell reconstitution after alpha-beta-depleted transplantation in children. Using its own MiXCR run on the PCR reads, TCRdb lists one record per CDR3 protein. Among around 680,000 distinct CDR3 sequences listed, around 16% were seen once. This specimen consisted of PBMCs from the stem cell graft donor, obtained from the stem cell graft. The origin of the receptors is a human donor who donated a stem cell graft to a child with acute myeloid leukemia. CDR3s include the opening cysteine and the closing phenylalanine or tryptophan. The order of the fields is V gene, clone size, J gene, D gene, CDR3 DNA, CDR3 protein. The D gene is left open where the match is weak. The listing skips clone size in some rows; elsewhere it reads once, few, many or a size class.

>TRBV12-3/TRBV12-4|many|TRBJ2-1|-
TGTGCCAGCAGTTTAGAAACCCCGATCGGTGAGCAGTTCTTC
CASSLETPIGEQFF
>TRBV20-1|many|TRBJ2-5|-
TGCAGTGCTAGAGAGGTGTACCAAGAGACCCAGTACTTC
CSAREVYQETQYF
>TRBV7-2|few|TRBJ2-5|-
TGTGCCAGCAGCTTAGGAGTCGGTGGGGGAGAAGAGACCCAGTACTTC
CASSLGVGGGEETQYF
>TRBV6-1|few|TRBJ1-6|-
TGTGCCAGCAGTCCGCAGTCTAGGATGAGCAATTCACCCCTCCACTTT
CASSPQSRMSNSPLHF
>TRBV12-3/TRBV12-4|-|TRBJ1-5|-
TGTGCCAGCAGTTTAGCCAGGGCAAAGCCCCAGCATTTT
CASSLARAKPQHF
>TRBV20-1|-|TRBJ2-1|-
TGCAGTGCCACTTCAGGGACCGCCCGCAATGAGCAGTTCTTC
CSATSGTARNEQFF
>TRBV6-5|many|TRBJ2-7|-
TGTGCCAGCAGTTACAGTACAGGGCCCTACGAGCAGTACTTC
CASSYSTGPYEQYF
>TRBV20-1|many|TRBJ2-5|TRBD1
TGCAGTGCAAGAACAGGGGAAGGCTTGGAGTACTTC
CSARTGEGLEYF
>TRBV20-1|many|TRBJ1-6|-
TGCAGTGCTAGTTTGGACTCGAATTCACCCCTCCACTTT
CSASLDSNSPLHF
>TRBV2|-|TRBJ1-2|-
TGTGCCAGCAGTGATCCCCAAGGCAGGGTAGAGGGCTACACCTTC
CASSDPQGRVEGYTF
>TRBV6-2/TRBV6-3|few|TRBJ2-1|-
TGTGCCAGCAGCGACGCCAGTTACAATGAGCAGTTCTTC
CASSDASYNEQFF
>TRBV7-9|-|TRBJ1-3|-
TGTGCCACCCTTCGGTCCTCTGGAAACACCATATATTTT
CATLRSSGNTIYF
>TRBV7-2|many|TRBJ2-1|-
TGTGCCACCGGGACGTACCCCTACAATGAGCAGTTCTTC
CATGTYPYNEQFF
>TRBV20-1|many|TRBJ1-5|-
TGCAGTGCTAGAGATCTTGGGGGCTACGGTGGGCCCCAGCATTTT
CSARDLGGYGGPQHF
>TRBV4-1|-|TRBJ2-7|-
TGCGCCAGTAGCCTGTACTTAATGTCCGGTGCGAACTACGAGCAGTACTTC
CASSLYLMSGANYEQYF
>TRBV12-3/TRBV12-4|-|TRBJ1-5|-
TGTGCCAGCAGCCGCAAGGGGCAGCCCCAGCATTTT
CASSRKGQPQHF
>TRBV20-1|few|TRBJ2-1|TRBD2
TGCAGTGCTAGAGCGACGCTGCACCCTAGCGGGGGGCCCCCCTACAATGAGCAGTTCTTC
CSARATLHPSGGPPYNEQFF
>TRBV20-1|many|TRBJ2-5|TRBD2
TGCAGTGCTACCACTGTAGCGGGGGGGGAGGAAGAGACCCAGTACTTC
CSATTVAGGEEETQYF
>TRBV7-2|few|TRBJ1-2|-
TGTGCCAGCAGCTTACTTCTAGTTCGCGGTGATGGCTACACCTTC
CASSLLLVRGDGYTF
>TRBV4-3|few|TRBJ2-3|-
TGCGCCAGCAGCCACCAGGAGTACACAGATACGCAGTATTTT
CASSHQEYTDTQYF
>TRBV30|-|TRBJ1-1|-
TGTGCCTGGACCCCCGGGAACACTGAAGCTTTCTTT
CAWTPGNTEAFF
>TRBV10-3|few|TRBJ2-7|TRBD1
TGTGCCATCAAAGGGGCAGGGGGCTCCTACGAGCAGTACTTC
CAIKGAGGSYEQYF
>TRBV25-1|-|TRBJ2-1|TRBD2
TGTGCCAGCAGTGGGTTTGGGACTAGCGGGGGGCCCTACATATCCTACAATGAGCAGTTCTTC
CASSGFGTSGGPYISYNEQFF
>TRBV7-9|many|TRBJ2-3|-
TGTGCCAGCAGCTTCGTCCCGGACAATACGCAGTATTTT
CASSFVPDNTQYF
>TRBV29-1|many|TRBJ2-1|-
TGCAGCGTTGCCCCAAAATTGTCGTACAATGAGCAGTTCTTC
CSVAPKLSYNEQFF
>TRBV6-1|-|TRBJ2-2|TRBD2
TGTGCCAGCAGGGGGACTAGCGGGGCGAACACCGGGGAGCTGTTTTTT
CASRGTSGANTGELFF
>TRBV20-1|few|TRBJ2-2|TRBD1
TGCAGTGCCTTGGACAGGGCTTACACCGGGGAGCTGTTTTTT
CSALDRAYTGELFF
>TRBV7-2|many|TRBJ1-2|TRBD1
TGTGCCAGCAGCCGACAGGGAGGCCCTAACTATGGCTACACCTTC
CASSRQGGPNYGYTF
>TRBV20-1|many|TRBJ2-5|-
TGCAGTGCTAGGCTGGACGGGAGCCAAGAGACCCAGTACTTC
CSARLDGSQETQYF
>TRBV5-1|many|TRBJ1-3|TRBD1
TGCGCCAGCAGCTTGAACCCCGGGACAGGGGGGAGAGGAAACACCATATATTTT
CASSLNPGTGGRGNTIYF
>TRBV5-1|-|TRBJ2-5|-
TGCGCCAGCAGCCCGGGGAGCGGAGAGACCCAGTACTTC
CASSPGSGETQYF
>TRBV29-1|many|TRBJ1-6|TRBD1
TGCAGCGTCAGGGGGAGTGATAATTCACCCCTCCACTTT
CSVRGSDNSPLHF
>TRBV29-1|many|TRBJ1-1|-
TGCAGCGCCGTAAGAGAGGGACGGAGCACTGAAGCTTTCTTT
CSAVREGRSTEAFF
>TRBV5-4|-|TRBJ2-1|TRBD2
TGTGCCAGCAGCCCCACTGGCGGGGGGGTCCCCTACAATGAGCAGTTCTTC
CASSPTGGGVPYNEQFF
>TRBV4-1|-|TRBJ1-2|TRBD1
TGCGCCAGCAGCCAAGATAAAGGCCCGGGGACAGGGTATGGCTACACCTTC
CASSQDKGPGTGYGYTF
>TRBV20-1|-|TRBJ1-1|-
TGCAGTGCTAGAGGCCGACAGGATGAAGCTTTCTTT
CSARGRQDEAFF
>TRBV27|few|TRBJ2-1|-
TGTGCCAGCAGCCCAAGGTCGGGGGACGATTACAATGAGCAGTTCTTC
CASSPRSGDDYNEQFF
>TRBV7-8|few|TRBJ2-3|TRBD2
TGTGCCAGCAGCCCGGTAGGGAGGGACACAGATACGCAGTATTTT
CASSPVGRDTDTQYF
>TRBV29-1|-|TRBJ1-2|-
TGCAGCGTTGAGGCGGGCGTCTATGGCTACACCTTC
CSVEAGVYGYTF
>TRBV7-2|many|TRBJ1-2|-
TGTGCCGGTACAGGGACCGGAGGCTACACCTTC
CAGTGTGGYTF
>TRBV20-1|many|TRBJ2-5|-
TGCAGTGCTAGAGATCGGGCCAGTTCGGGGACCCAGTACTTC
CSARDRASSGTQYF